Each of the 14 T cell receptor beta chains below was sequenced from the same sample in a study of shared clonotypes between healthy human individuals. Method: immunoSEQ multiplex PCR; TCRdb's copy keeps in-frame clones and lacks some. Altogether more than 400,000 clones are present, 90% to 96% being singletons, with the ten largest covering 0.06%. The source material was naive CD4+ T cells sorted from blood. Subset here: CD45RA+ positively selected. These receptors were obtained from a woman between 25 and 40 years old in good health.

This rearrangement joins TRBV2 to TRBJ1-4; TRBD1 might be the D (5 bases). Trimming left V 7 bases short and J 8 bases short, with 20 bases between. The CDR3 totals 15 residues. The V gene's germline CDR1 is SNHLY and CDR2 FYNNEI. The CDR3 coding sequence is TGTGCCAGCAAGGCAGGGTTGGCGGAAGGGGAAAAACTGTTTTTT. Amino acid sequence: CASKAGLAEGEKLFF.

V usage is TRBV4-2 and J usage is TRBJ2-3, with TRBD1 as a possible D gene (6 bases). The CDR3 sequence is 16 residues long. Per germline, CDR1 LGHNA and CDR2 YNFKEQ. Trimming removed 2 bases at V and 0 bases at J, with 12 bases between. The CDR3 region is CASSQTGTKSTDTQYF. For the CDR3, the DNA is TGTGCCAGCAGCCAAACCGGGACAAAGAGCACAGATACGCAGTATTTT.

The V and J genes are TRBV6-5 and TRBJ2-7, with 8 bases lining up with TRBD2. Germline V gives CDR1 MNHEY, CDR2 SVGAGI. The CDR3 contains 15 residues. V was pared by 2 bases and J by 2 bases, with 5 bases of the junction left unmatched. The CDR3 spells CASSYSSGNAYEQYF. The CDR3 region has the DNA TGTGCCAGCAGTTACAGTAGCGGGAACGCCTACGAGCAGTACTTC.

The V gene is TRBV18, the J gene TRBJ1-5, with TRBD1 matching 8 bases. Germline CDR1 reads KGHSH; CDR2 reads LQKENI. The trim removed 3 bases at V and 4 bases at J, leaving 8 bases unmatched. The CDR3 contains 16 residues. The CDR3 sequence is CASSPPGQGANQPQHF. As DNA, the CDR3 is TGTGCCAGCTCACCCCCCGGGCAGGGGGCAAATCAGCCCCAGCATTTT.

V is TRBV18 and J is TRBJ1-6, with 8 nucleotides matching TRBD1. The CDR3 sequence is 15 residues long. J gave up 6 bases and V 6 bases, and 7 bases lay outside the gene matches. The germline V gene encodes CDR1 KGHSH and CDR2 LQKENI. The CDR3 region has the DNA TGTGCCAGCTCCCCCGCCAGGGGGCTTAATTCACCCCTCCACTTT. Its protein product is CASSPARGLNSPLHF.

The rearrangement links TRBV15 to TRBJ1-1; perhaps TRBD1 as D (5 bases). V was trimmed by 5 bases and J by 11 bases, leaving 18 bases between them. The V gene's germline CDR1 is LNHNV and CDR2 YYDKDF (reference sequence). The CDR3 loop spans 13 amino acids. The CDR3 coding sequence is TGTGCCACCAGCCTCCCGGGGGGGTCGTTGGCTTTCTTT. This encodes CATSLPGGSLAFF.

The chain combines TRBV5-5 with TRBJ2-3, with 7 bases aligning to TRBD1. The V segment lost 3 bases and the J segment 0 bases; nucleotides outside the gene matches: 7. The CDR3 is 16 amino acids. Germline V CDR1 and CDR2: SGHKS, YYEKEE (reference sequence). In DNA form, the CDR3 reads TGTGCCAGCAGCTCGTTTGGACAGGCGAGCACAGATACGCAGTATTTT. It specifies CASSSFGQASTDTQYF.

V usage is TRBV6-1 and J usage is TRBJ2-7, with a weak D call TRBD2 (6 bases). Trimming shortened V by 5 bases and J by 2 bases, and 16 bases separated the two germline ends. The CDR3 contains 15 residues. Looked up from germline, CDR1 is MNHNS and CDR2 is SASEGT. This CDR3 reads CASSRAHSGTYEQYF. CDR3 coding DNA: TGTGCCAGCAGTCGAGCTCATAGCGGAACCTACGAGCAGTACTTC.

This chain connects TRBV28 to TRBJ2-2, with D unclear. CDR1 MDHEN and CDR2 SYDVKM come from the germline V gene. This CDR3 has 12 residues. Between the trimmed V and J ends, which lost 5 bases and 5 bases, there was a span of 6 bases. The CDR3, as DNA: TGTGCCAGCAGTATCGATACCGGGGAGCTGTTTTTT. Amino acids: CASSIDTGELFF.

This chain joins TRBV2 and TRBJ2-2, with D possibly matching TRBD2 (5 bases). V shed 3 bases and J shed 6 bases, with 11 bases lying between them. The germline gives CDR1 SNHLY, CDR2 FYNNEI. CDR3 length: 14 residues. This CDR3 is CASSDIPRAGELFF. In nucleotides, the CDR3 is TGTGCCAGCAGTGATATACCGAGGGCCGGGGAGCTGTTTTTT. Combining the CDR3 with reference TRBV2 and TRBJ2-2 gives the whole variable domain EPEVTQTPSHQVTQMGQEVILRCVPISNHLYFYWYRQILGQKVEFLVSFYNNEISEKSEIFDDQFSVERPDGSNFTLKIRSTKLEDSAMYFCASSDIPRAGELFFGEGSRLTVL.

This chain joins TRBV7-6 and TRBJ1-2; no definite D call. This CDR3 has 13 residues. Trimming cost V 4 bases and J 4 bases, with 10 bases left between them. Germline V gene lookup returns CDR1 SGHVS and CDR2 FNYEAQ. The CDR3 sequence is CASSSEASYGYTF. The CDR3 coding sequence is TGTGCCAGCAGCTCAGAGGCGAGCTATGGCTACACCTTC.

The chain combines TRBV2 with TRBJ2-5; 7 bases are shared with TRBD1. After removal of 6 bases from V and 5 bases from J, the junction contained 15 bases not matched to a gene. CDR1 and CDR2 (germline): SNHLY, FYNNEI. The CDR3 covers 16 residues. The CDR3 coding sequence is TGTGCCAGCAGCAAGACAGGGATCCTAAAGTTGGAGACCCAGTACTTC. Translating it yields CASSKTGILKLETQYF.

The chain has TRBV28 and TRBJ1-2; D is uncertain. Germline values: CDR1 MDHEN, CDR2 SYDVKM. This CDR3 is built from 13 residues. V lost 7 bases and J 0 bases, leaving 9 bases between the germline ends. In DNA, the CDR3 is TGTGCCAGCAAGGACGGCACTAACTATGGCTACACCTTC. Protein: CASKDGTNYGYTF.

This clone was observed once. This chain joins TRBV10-2 and TRBJ2-3, with a tentative D call TRBD2 (6 bases). V was trimmed by 3 bases and J by 9 bases, leaving 16 bases between them. The CDR3 spans 14 residues. The germline V gene encodes CDR1 WSHSY and CDR2 SAAADI. The DNA for the CDR3 is TGCGCCAGCAGTGAAGTGCCTAGCGCGCAAACGCAGTATTTT. It specifies CASSEVPSAQTQYF.